The 5 T cell receptor beta chains presented below share a single source sample, sequenced in a study of shared clonotypes between healthy human individuals. Here immunoSEQ multiplex PCR was the method, and the copy in TCRdb shows in-frame clones only, minus some. The table has approximately 940,000 clones, over 60% seen once; the top ten hold about 1.5%. Sequencing used memory CD4+ T cells sorted from blood. Subset described: CD45RA-negative fraction. The receptor source for this set is a young man in good health.

The DNA for the CDR3 is TGTGCCAGCTCACCTAGCGGGGGATGGACCGGGGAGCTGTTTTTT. Translated, it gives CASSPSGGWTGELFF. The rearrangement uses TRBV18 and TRBJ2-2; 9 bases map to TRBD2. The CDR3 length is 15 residues. The germline CDR1 and CDR2 sequences are KGHSH and LQKENI. J lost 5 bases, V lost 3 bases, and 4 bases had no gene match.

The chain recombines TRBV5-8 with TRBJ1-2; 9 bases fit TRBD1. Trimming cost V 0 bases and J 2 bases; bases outside gene matches: 5. Germline CDR1 is SGHTS and CDR2 is YDEGEE. The CDR3 runs 16 residues. In DNA, the CDR3 is TGTGCCAGCAGCTTGGTGACAGGGGGATTCAACTATGGCTACACCTTC. Translation: CASSLVTGGFNYGYTF.

The CDR3 loop is CASSQSSTSGRAPRANVLTF. The CDR3 bases are TGCGCCAGCAGCCAATCATCCACTAGCGGGAGGGCTCCACGGGCCAACGTCCTGACTTTC. The chain couples TRBV4-3 to TRBJ2-6; 13 nucleotides line up with TRBD2. The germline V gene encodes CDR1 LGHNA and CDR2 YSLEER. CDR3 size: 20 residues. The trim removed 2 bases at V and 5 bases at J, leaving 12 bases unmatched.

J is TRBJ2-1 and V is TRBV30; 7 bases are shared with TRBD1. From germline, CDR1 is GTSNPN and CDR2 SVGIG (reference sequence). Unmatched junction bases numbered 4, after V lost 4 bases and J lost 7 bases. This CDR3 has 12 residues. CDR3 protein: CAWNTGVNEQFF. The CDR3 DNA follows: TGTGCCTGGAATACAGGGGTGAATGAGCAGTTCTTC.

Only one count was recorded for this clone. CDR3 DNA sequence: TGTGCCAGCTCACCAATGGGGACAGGGACCTACGAGCAGTACTTC. Translating gives CASSPMGTGTYEQYF. The chain recombines TRBV18 with TRBJ2-7; 9 nucleotides align to TRBD1. Germline CDR1 and CDR2: KGHSH and LQKENI. Trimming removed 2 bases from V and 2 bases from J; junction bases left unmatched: 4. The CDR3 has 15 residues.